This record covers a single TCR beta chain. The source of the sample is a study of T-cell reconstitution after alpha-beta-depleted transplantation in children. Germline CDR1 and CDR2: SGHAT and FQDESV (reference sequence). The length of the CDR3 is 14 residues. Unique molecular identifiers were used in preparing the TCRbeta library. TCRdb reprocessed the PCR reads with MiXCR, giving one entry per CDR3 protein. The sample contains about 500,000 distinct CDR3 sequences, 30% to 35% of which appear only once. This sequence joins TRBV11-1 and TRBJ1-5, with TRBD1 matching 7 bases. Judging by the DNA end, TRBJ2-3 fits better; the J call may be wrong. The sequenced sample was PBMCs from the stem cell graft donor, obtained from the stem cell graft. This sequence was found in a human donor who donated a stem cell graft to a child with aplastic anemia. CDR3 sequence: CASSLAGGNQPQYF. CDR3 in DNA: TGTGCCAGCAGCTTAGCAGGGGGCAATCAGCCCCAGTATTTT.